This TCR beta chain was obtained from a study of STAT5B mutations in CD4+ large granular lymphocyte leukemia. This table comes from immunoSEQ multiplex PCR, and its TCRdb copy is limited to in-frame clones, with some not included. The repertoire holds roughly 32,000 clones, around 85% seen once, with 2.1% in the top ten. In germline, CDR1 is LNHDA, CDR2 SQIVND (reference sequence). This CDR3 has 14 amino acids. The V and J ends lost 5 bases and 8 bases, in that order; junction bases with no gene match: 9. The TCR was taken from a human donor in good health. This rearrangement joins TRBV19 to TRBJ1-2; TRBD1 aligns across 9 bases. Sequenced input: CD4+ T cells from blood buffy coats. The DNA for the CDR3 is TGTGCCAGTAGTCTGGGACAGGGAAATTTCGGCTACACCTTC. Its protein is CASSLGQGNFGYTF.